The 12 T cell receptor beta chains listed next were all sequenced from one sample in a study of blood T cell repertoires in COVID-19 (dated by TCRdb to 2020 to 2022). The library came from the immunoSEQ multiplex PCR assay. TCRdb's version of the immuneACCESS table is confined to in-frame rearrangements and falls short of the full clone set. An unresolved V gene accounts for under half of the shortfall where checked; the remainder is of unknown origin. Recorded for this sample are under 150,000 clones; over 70% of them occurred a single time. Roughly 5.5% of the sample rests with the top ten. The sample comprised peripheral blood. These receptors originate from an elderly man with active or convalescent COVID-19.

The V gene is TRBV10-3, the J gene TRBJ2-7; TRBD1 aligns across 8 bases. Germline CDR1 and CDR2: ENHRY and SYGVKD. This CDR3 spans 14 amino acids. The V gene end was trimmed by 0 bases and the J gene end by 6 bases; junction bases not matched to a gene: 4. CDR3 protein: CAISESPTGGEQYF. The CDR3, as DNA: TGTGCCATCAGTGAGTCGCCTACAGGGGGCGAGCAGTACTTC.

The rearrangement links TRBV20-1 to TRBJ2-7; D gene unclear. V lost 3 bases and J lost 4, with 13 bases in between. This CDR3 is 13 amino acids long. Germline V gives CDR1 DFQATT, CDR2 SNEGSKA (reference sequence). The CDR3, as DNA: TGCAGTGCTAGTTTACGGGTTGGGTACGAGCAGTACTTC. Translating it yields CSASLRVGYEQYF.

This rearrangement joins TRBV3-1 (or the pseudogene TRBV3-2) to TRBJ2-5; TRBD2 matches 9 bases. The germline V gene has CDR1 LGHDT and CDR2 YNNKEL (reference sequence). The CDR3 runs 17 residues. V was pared by 0 bases and J by 2 bases, with 7 bases of the junction left unmatched. CDR3 residues: CASSQDQRGDSQETQYF. The CDR3 DNA follows: TGTGCCAGCAGCCAAGATCAGCGGGGGGACTCACAAGAGACCCAGTACTTC.

This sequence joins TRBV12-5 and TRBJ1-4; D unclear. CDR3 length: 14 residues. Germline V gene data show CDR1 as LGHNT and CDR2 as FRNRAP. Trimming pared 2 bases from V and 0 bases from J, leaving 4 bases between. DNA for the CDR3: TGTGCTAGTGGTTTGACGGCAACTAATGAAAAACTGTTTTTT. Protein sequence: CASGLTATNEKLFF.

With regard to this clone: The same CDR3 can be traced to other DNA sequences in this sample. The chain couples TRBV6-5 to TRBJ1-2; the D gene is possibly TRBD1 (5 bases). This CDR3 has 11 residues. V lost 6 bases to trimming and J lost 8 bases, with 10 bases between them. The V gene's germline CDR1 is MNHEY and CDR2 SVGAGI. CDR3 sequence (DNA): TGTGCCAGCAGGCAGGGTAACGGCTACACCTTC. It translates to CASRQGNGYTF.

This chain uses TRBV30 with TRBJ2-5; TRBD1 agrees at 9 bases. The CDR3 has 14 amino acids. CDR1 is GTSNPN, CDR2 SVGIG, per germline (reference sequence). V lost 5 bases to trimming and J lost 5 bases; unmatched junction nucleotides: 9. This chain's CDR3 is CAWEPGTGLETQYF. The CDR3 DNA reads TGTGCCTGGGAACCCGGGACAGGGCTCGAGACCCAGTACTTC.

This clone was counted a single time. CDR3 amino acids: CASRYRDRVPGELFF. In DNA form, the CDR3 reads TGTGCCAGCAGATACCGGGACAGGGTTCCCGGGGAGCTGTTTTTT. V gene TRBV5-4 combines with J gene TRBJ2-2; 9 nucleotides align to TRBD1. The length of the CDR3 is 15 residues. Germline V gene lookup returns CDR1 SGHNT and CDR2 YYREEE (reference sequence). With V trimmed by 5 bases and J by 6 bases, 8 bases remained unmatched.

V usage is TRBV6-4 and J usage is TRBJ2-1, with 7 bases fitting TRBD2. V lost 2 bases to trimming and J lost 4 bases; unmatched junction nucleotides: 5. Germline assignment: CDR1 MRHNA and CDR2 SNTAGT. The CDR3 is made up of 15 amino acids. CDR3 protein: CASSDAPGGYNEQFF. Written as DNA, the CDR3 is TGTGCCAGCAGTGACGCGCCGGGGGGATACAATGAGCAGTTCTTC.

This chain connects TRBV6-5 to TRBJ1-4; D gene ambiguous. V lost 2 bases to trimming and J lost 8 bases, with 9 bases between them. The CDR3 has 13 residues. From germline, CDR1 is MNHEY and CDR2 SVGAGI. CDR3: CASSYGRNEKLFF. Here the CDR3 DNA reads TGTGCCAGCAGTTACGGCAGAAACGAAAAACTGTTTTTT.

V gene TRBV3-1 (or the pseudogene TRBV3-2) combines with J gene TRBJ1-1; no definite D call. The CDR3 is 14 amino acids. V was trimmed by 1 base and J by 4 bases, leaving 10 bases between them. Germline loops: CDR1 LGHDT, CDR2 YNNKEL (reference sequence). The CDR3 nucleotides are TGTGCCAGCAGCCAAGCGGGAGTGGGCACTGAAGCTTTCTTT. It encodes CASSQAGVGTEAFF.

The chain recombines TRBV13 with TRBJ2-7, with 15 bases aligning to TRBD2. Germline CDR1 PRHDT, CDR2 FYEKMQ (reference sequence). CDR3 length equals 15 residues. Trimming cost V 4 bases and J 4 bases; bases outside gene matches: 2. The CDR3 nucleotides are TGTGCCAGCAGCTCCGGGACTAGCGGGGGGTACGAGCAGTACTTC. Its protein is CASSSGTSGGYEQYF.

The V call is TRBV3-1 (or the pseudogene TRBV3-2), the J call TRBJ2-5; tentatively, D is TRBD2 (6 bases). In germline, CDR1 is LGHDT, CDR2 YNNKEL (reference sequence). The CDR3 has 14 amino acids. V lost 5 bases and J lost 2, with 12 bases in between. CDR3 DNA: TGTGCCAGCAGCGCGCGGGGTTATCAAGAGACCCAGTACTTC. This gives the protein CASSARGYQETQYF.